This T cell receptor (beta chain) was found in a study of blood T cell repertoires in COVID-19. Assay used: immunoSEQ multiplex PCR; TCRdb lists only in-frame clones, some missing. The sample includes over 130,000 clones, about 79% of them seen just once. This CDR3 region has 14 residues. Germline CDR1 and CDR2: LNHDA and SQIVND (reference sequence). Losses at the gene ends were 3 bases for V and 7 bases for J; bases not matched to a gene: 5. J is TRBJ1-5 and V is TRBV19; 8 nucleotides align to TRBD1. This clonotype was sampled from a woman at least 80 years old with active or convalescent COVID-19. The sequenced sample consisted of peripheral blood. For the CDR3, the DNA is TGTGCCAGTAGTATCGGGACAGGAGGCCAGCCCCAGCATTTT. This codes for CASSIGTGGQPQHF. The full variable domain, rest sourced from reference TRBV19 and TRBJ1-5, is DGGITQSPKYLFRKEGQNVTLSCEQNLNHDAMYWYRQDPGQGLRLIYYSQIVNDFQKGDIAEGYSVSREKKESFPLTVTSAQKNPTAFYLCASSIGTGGQPQHFGDGTRLSIL.